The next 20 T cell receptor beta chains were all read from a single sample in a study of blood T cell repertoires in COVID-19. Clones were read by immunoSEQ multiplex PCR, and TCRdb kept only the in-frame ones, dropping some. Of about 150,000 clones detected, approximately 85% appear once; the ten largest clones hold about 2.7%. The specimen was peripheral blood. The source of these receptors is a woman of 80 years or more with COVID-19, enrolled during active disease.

The CDR3 region is CASGLSSRGLTANYGYTF. In DNA, the CDR3 is TGTGCTAGTGGTTTGAGTTCCAGGGGGCTCACAGCTAACTATGGCTACACCTTC. The V call is TRBV12-5, the J call TRBJ1-2, with 8 bases identical to TRBD1. With 2 bases clipped from V and 0 bases from J, the junction kept 11 bases outside the gene matches. The CDR3 runs 18 residues. Germline CDR1 is LGHNT and CDR2 is FRNRAP.

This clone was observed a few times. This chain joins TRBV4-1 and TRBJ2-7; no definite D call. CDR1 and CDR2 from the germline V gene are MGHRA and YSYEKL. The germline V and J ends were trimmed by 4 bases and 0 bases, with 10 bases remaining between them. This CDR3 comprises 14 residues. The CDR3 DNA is TGCGCCAGCAGCCCCCGCGTCCCCTCCTACGAGCAGTACTTC. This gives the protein CASSPRVPSYEQYF.

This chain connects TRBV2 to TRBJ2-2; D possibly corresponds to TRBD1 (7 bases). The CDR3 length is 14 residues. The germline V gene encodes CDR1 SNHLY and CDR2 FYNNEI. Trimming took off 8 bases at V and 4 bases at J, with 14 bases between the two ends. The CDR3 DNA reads TGTGCCAGCGGAGGGACAGTTATCACCGGGGAGCTGTTTTTT. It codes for CASGGTVITGELFF.

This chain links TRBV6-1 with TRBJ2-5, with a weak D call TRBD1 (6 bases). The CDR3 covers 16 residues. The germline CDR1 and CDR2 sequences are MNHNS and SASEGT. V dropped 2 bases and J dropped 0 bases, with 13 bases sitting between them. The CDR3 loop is CASSEFGRGYQETQYF. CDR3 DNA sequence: TGTGCCAGCAGTGAATTTGGCAGGGGATACCAAGAGACCCAGTACTTC.

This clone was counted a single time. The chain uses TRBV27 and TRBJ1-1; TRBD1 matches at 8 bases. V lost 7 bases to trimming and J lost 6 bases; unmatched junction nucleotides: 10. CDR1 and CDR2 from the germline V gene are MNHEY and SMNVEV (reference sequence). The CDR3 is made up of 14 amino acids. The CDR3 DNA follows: TGTGCCAGCAACTTCCGGGACAGGTACGCTGAAGCTTTCTTT. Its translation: CASNFRDRYAEAFF.

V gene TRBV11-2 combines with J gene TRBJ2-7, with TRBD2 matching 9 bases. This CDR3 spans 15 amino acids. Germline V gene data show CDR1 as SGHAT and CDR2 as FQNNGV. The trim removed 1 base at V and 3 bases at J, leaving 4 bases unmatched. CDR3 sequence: CASSLGGGGGYEQYF. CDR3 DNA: TGTGCCAGCAGCTTAGGCGGGGGGGGTGGCTACGAGCAGTACTTC.

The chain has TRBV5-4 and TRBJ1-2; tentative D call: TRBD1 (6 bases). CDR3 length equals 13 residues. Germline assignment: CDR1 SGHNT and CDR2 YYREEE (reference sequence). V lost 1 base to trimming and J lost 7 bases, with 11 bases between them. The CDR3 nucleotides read TGTGCCAGCAGCTTGCAGGGGTCGGCTGGCTACACCTTC. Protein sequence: CASSLQGSAGYTF.

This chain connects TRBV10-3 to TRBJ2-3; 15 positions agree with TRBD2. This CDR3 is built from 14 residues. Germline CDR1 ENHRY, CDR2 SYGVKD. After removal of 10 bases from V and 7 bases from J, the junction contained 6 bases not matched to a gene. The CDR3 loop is CATTGLAGGNTQYF. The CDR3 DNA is TGTGCCACCACTGGACTAGCGGGGGGGAATACGCAGTATTTT.

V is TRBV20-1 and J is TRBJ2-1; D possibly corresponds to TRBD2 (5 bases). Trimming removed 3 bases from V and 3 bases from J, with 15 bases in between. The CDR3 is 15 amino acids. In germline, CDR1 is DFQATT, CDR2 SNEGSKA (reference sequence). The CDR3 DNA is TGCAGTGCTAGTTCGAGCGGAGGATTCTACAATGAGCAGTTCTTC. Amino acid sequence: CSASSSGGFYNEQFF.

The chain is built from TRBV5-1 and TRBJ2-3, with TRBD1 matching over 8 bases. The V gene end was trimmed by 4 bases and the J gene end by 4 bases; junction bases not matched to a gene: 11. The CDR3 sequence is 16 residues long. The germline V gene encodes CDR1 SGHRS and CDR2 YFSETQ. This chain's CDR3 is CASSTRTGSRADTQYF. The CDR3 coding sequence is TGCGCCAGCAGCACCAGGACAGGGAGTCGAGCAGATACGCAGTATTTT.

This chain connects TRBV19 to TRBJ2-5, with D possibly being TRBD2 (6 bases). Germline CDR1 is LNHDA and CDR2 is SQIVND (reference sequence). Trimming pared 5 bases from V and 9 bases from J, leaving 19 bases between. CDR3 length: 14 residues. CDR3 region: CASSPSTWSGAQYF. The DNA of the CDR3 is TGTGCCAGTAGTCCTTCGACTTGGTCGGGGGCCCAGTACTTC.

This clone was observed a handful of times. The CDR3 coding sequence is TGTGCCAGCAGTTCTTACAGGGTCTCCTACGAGCAGTACTTC. Protein: CASSSYRVSYEQYF. The chain recombines TRBV6-5 with TRBJ2-7, with a tentative D call TRBD1 (6 bases). The length of the CDR3 is 14 residues. V lost 4 bases and J 0 bases, leaving 10 bases between the germline ends. The germline V gene encodes CDR1 MNHEY and CDR2 SVGAGI.

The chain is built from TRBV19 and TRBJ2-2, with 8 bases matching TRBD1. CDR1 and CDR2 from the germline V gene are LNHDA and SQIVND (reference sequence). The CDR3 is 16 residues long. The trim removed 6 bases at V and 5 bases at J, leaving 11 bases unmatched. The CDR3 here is CASSMRDRYLTGELFF. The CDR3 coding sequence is TGTGCCAGTAGCATGCGGGACAGGTATCTTACCGGGGAGCTGTTTTTT. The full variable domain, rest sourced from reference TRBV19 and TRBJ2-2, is DGGITQSPKYLFRKEGQNVTLSCEQNLNHDAMYWYRQDPGQGLRLIYYSQIVNDFQKGDIAEGYSVSREKKESFPLTVTSAQKNPTAFYLCASSMRDRYLTGELFFGEGSRLTVL.

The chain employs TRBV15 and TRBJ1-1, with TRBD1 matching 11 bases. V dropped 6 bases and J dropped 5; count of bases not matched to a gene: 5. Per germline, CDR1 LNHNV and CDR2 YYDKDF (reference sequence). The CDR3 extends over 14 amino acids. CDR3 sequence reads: CATSLGQGGTEAFF. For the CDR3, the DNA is TGTGCCACCAGTTTGGGACAGGGGGGGACTGAAGCTTTCTTT.

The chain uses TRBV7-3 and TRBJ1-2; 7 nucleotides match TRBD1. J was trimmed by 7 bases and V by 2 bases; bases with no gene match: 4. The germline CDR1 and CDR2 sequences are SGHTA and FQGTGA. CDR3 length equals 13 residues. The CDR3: CASSLDRASGYTF. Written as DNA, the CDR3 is TGTGCCAGCAGCTTAGACAGGGCTTCTGGCTACACCTTC.

In DNA, the CDR3 is TGTGCCACCAGTGATAGATCGGCCTCACCGGGTTACGAGCAGTACTTC. This encodes CATSDRSASPGYEQYF. The chain combines TRBV24-1 with TRBJ2-7; D is uncertain. Germline V gene data show CDR1 as KGHDR and CDR2 as SFDVKD. The CDR3 spans 16 residues. Trimming pared 3 bases from V and 4 bases from J, leaving 18 bases between.

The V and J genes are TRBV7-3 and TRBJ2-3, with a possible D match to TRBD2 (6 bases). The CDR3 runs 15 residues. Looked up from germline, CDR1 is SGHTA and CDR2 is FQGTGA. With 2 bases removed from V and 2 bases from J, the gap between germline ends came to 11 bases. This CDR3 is CASSLYAGPTDTQYF. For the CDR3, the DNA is TGTGCCAGCAGCTTATATGCGGGGCCCACAGATACGCAGTATTTT.

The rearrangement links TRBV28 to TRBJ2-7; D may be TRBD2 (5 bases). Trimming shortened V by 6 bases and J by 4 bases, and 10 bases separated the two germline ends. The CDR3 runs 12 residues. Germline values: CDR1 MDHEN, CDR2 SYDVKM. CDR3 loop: CASRPPGYEQYF. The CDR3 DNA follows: TGTGCCAGCAGGCCCCCGGGATACGAGCAGTACTTC. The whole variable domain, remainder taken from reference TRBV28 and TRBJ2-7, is DVKVTQSSRYLVKRTGEKVFLECVQDMDHENMFWYRQDPGLGLRLIYFSYDVKMKEKGDIPEGYSVSREKKERFSLILESASTNQTSMYLCASRPPGYEQYFGPGTRLTVT.

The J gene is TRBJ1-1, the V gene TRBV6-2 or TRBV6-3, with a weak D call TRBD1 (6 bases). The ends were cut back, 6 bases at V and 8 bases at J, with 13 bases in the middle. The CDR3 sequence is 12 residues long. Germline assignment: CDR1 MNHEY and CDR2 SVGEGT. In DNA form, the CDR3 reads TGTGCCAGCAGCCGGCCGGACAGCGAAGCTTTCTTT. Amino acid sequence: CASSRPDSEAFF.

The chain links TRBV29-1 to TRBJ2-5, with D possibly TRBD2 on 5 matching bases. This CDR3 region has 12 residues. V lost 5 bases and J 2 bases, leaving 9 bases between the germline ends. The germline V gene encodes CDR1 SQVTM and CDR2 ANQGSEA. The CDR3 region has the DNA TGCAGCGTTTCGAGCGGTCAAGAGACCCAGTACTTC. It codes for CSVSSGQETQYF.